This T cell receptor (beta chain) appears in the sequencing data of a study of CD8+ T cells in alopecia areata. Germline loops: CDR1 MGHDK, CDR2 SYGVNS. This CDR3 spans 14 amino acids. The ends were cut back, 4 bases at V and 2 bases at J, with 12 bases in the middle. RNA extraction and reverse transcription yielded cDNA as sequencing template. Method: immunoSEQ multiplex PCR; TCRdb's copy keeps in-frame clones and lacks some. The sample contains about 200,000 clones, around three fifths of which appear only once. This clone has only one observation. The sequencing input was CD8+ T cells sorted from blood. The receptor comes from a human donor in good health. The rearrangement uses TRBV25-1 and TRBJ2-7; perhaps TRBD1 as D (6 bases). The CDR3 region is CASSAWTDAYEQYF. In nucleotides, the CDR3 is TGTGCCAGCAGTGCGTGGACAGATGCCTACGAGCAGTACTTC.